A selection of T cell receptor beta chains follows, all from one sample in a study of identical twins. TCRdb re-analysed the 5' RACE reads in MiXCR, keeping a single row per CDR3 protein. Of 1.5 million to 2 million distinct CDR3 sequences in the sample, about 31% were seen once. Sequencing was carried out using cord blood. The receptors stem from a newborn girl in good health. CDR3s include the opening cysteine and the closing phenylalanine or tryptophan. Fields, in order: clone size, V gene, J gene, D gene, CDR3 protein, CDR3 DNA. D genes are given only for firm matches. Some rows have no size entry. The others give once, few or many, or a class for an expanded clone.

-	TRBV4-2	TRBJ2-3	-	CASSQGRLAKTDTQYF	TGTGCCAGCAGCCAAGGACGGCTAGCGAAGACAGATACGCAGTATTTT
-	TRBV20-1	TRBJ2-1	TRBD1	CSARDARGLDFEQFF	TGCAGTGCTAGAGATGCCAGGGGGCTAGATTTTGAGCAGTTCTTC
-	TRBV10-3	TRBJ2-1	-	CAVSETEGQYNEQFF	TGTGCCGTCAGTGAGACGGAGGGCCAATACAATGAGCAGTTCTTC
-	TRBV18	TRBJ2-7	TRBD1	CASSRQGCEQYF	TGTGCCAGCTCACGACAGGGTTGCGAGCAGTACTTC
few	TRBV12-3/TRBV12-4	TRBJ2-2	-	CASSFPGANTGELFF	TGTGCCAGCAGTTTTCCGGGGGCGAACACCGGGGAGCTGTTTTTT
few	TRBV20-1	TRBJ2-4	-	CSAPKAGAGAKNIQYF	TGCAGCGCCCCTAAGGCCGGGGCGGGGGCCAAAAACATTCAGTACTTC
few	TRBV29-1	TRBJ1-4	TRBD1	CSVADRGNEKLFF	TGCAGCGTGGCGGACAGGGGGAATGAAAAACTGTTTTTT
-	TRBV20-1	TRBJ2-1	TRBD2	CSATFAGGPHNEQFF	TGCAGTGCTACGTTTGCGGGGGGGCCCCACAATGAGCAGTTCTTC
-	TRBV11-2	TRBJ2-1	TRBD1	CATGGGTGLNEQFF	TGTGCCACTGGCGGCGGGACAGGTCTCAATGAGCAGTTCTTC
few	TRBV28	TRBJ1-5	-	CASLSPSNQPQHF	TGTGCCAGTCTAAGCCCCAGCAATCAGCCCCAGCATTTT
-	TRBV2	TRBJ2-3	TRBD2	CASSVLGTSVGTQYF	TGTGCCAGCAGTGTTTTAGGGACTAGCGTTGGGACGCAGTATTTT
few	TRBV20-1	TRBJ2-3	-	CSARGVVSTDTQYF	TGCAGTGCTAGAGGGGTAGTAAGCACAGATACGCAGTATTTT
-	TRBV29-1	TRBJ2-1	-	CSVVDRGGSYNEQFF	TGCAGCGTTGTAGATAGAGGGGGCTCCTACAATGAGCAGTTCTTC
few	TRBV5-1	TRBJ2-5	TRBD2	CASVAGGIQETQYF	TGCGCCAGTGTAGCGGGAGGGATCCAAGAGACCCAGTACTTC
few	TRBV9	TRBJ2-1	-	CASSVARRGSYNEQFF	TGTGCCAGCAGCGTAGCTAGGAGGGGGTCTTACAATGAGCAGTTCTTC
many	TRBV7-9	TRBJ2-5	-	CASSFRGKETQYF	TGTGCCAGCAGCTTCAGGGGAAAAGAGACCCAGTACTTC
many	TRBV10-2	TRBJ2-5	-	CASSRTRGKETQYF	TGCGCCAGCAGTCGGACTAGGGGGAAAGAGACCCAGTACTTC
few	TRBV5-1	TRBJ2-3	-	CASRSNPDTDTQYF	TGCGCCAGCAGATCAAACCCTGACACAGATACGCAGTATTTT
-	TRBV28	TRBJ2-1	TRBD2	CASSPSGRVGSSYNEQFF	TGTGCCAGCAGTCCTAGCGGGAGAGTGGGAAGCTCCTACAATGAGCAGTTCTTC
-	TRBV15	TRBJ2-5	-	CATSPRVQGETQYF	TGTGCCACCAGCCCCCGTGTCCAAGGAGAGACCCAGTACTTC
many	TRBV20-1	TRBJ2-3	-	CSAPRGDTQYF	TGCAGTGCCCCTCGGGGAGATACGCAGTATTTT
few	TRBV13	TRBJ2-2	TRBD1	CASSSRPDRGKNTGELFF	TGTGCCAGCAGCTCACGACCCGACAGGGGCAAGAACACCGGGGAGCTGTTTTTT
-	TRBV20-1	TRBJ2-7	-	CSATRPADHIYEQYF	TGCAGTGCTACGCGACCCGCGGACCACATCTACGAGCAGTACTTC
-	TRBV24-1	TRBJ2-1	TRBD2	CATSDSIAGAYNEQFF	TGTGCCACCAGTGACTCTATAGCGGGAGCCTACAATGAGCAGTTCTTC
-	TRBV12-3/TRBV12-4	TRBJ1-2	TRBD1	CASRSLGQGGGYTF	TGTGCCAGCAGGTCCCTTGGACAGGGAGGTGGCTACACCTTC
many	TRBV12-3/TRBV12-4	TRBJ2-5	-	CASTQGRETQYF	TGTGCCAGCACCCAGGGTCGAGAGACCCAGTACTTC
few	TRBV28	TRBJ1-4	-	CASSLLVGESEKLFF	TGTGCCAGCAGTTTATTAGTTGGGGAGAGTGAAAAACTGTTTTTT
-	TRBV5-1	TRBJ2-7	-	CASSLGFGLTAYEQYF	TGCGCCAGCAGCTTGGGGTTCGGGCTGACCGCCTACGAGCAGTACTTC
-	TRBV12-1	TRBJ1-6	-	CASSSGQAGDQSSYNSPLHF	TGTGCCAGCAGCTCCGGACAAGCAGGGGACCAGAGCTCCTATAATTCACCCCTCCACTTT
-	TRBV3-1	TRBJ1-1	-	CASSQDSLTYTEAFF	TGTGCCAGCAGCCAAGATTCCCTGACGTACACTGAAGCTTTCTTT
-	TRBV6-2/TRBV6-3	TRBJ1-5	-	CASTPCWYQPQHF	TGTGCCAGCACGCCCTGCTGGTATCAGCCCCAGCATTTT
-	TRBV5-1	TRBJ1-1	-	CASTLRQNTEAFF	TGCGCCAGCACCCTTCGACAGAACACTGAAGCTTTCTTT
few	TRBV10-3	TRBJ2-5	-	CAIGVTDQETQYF	TGTGCCATCGGGGTAACAGACCAAGAGACCCAGTACTTC
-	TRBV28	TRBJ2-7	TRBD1	CASSFPGGPLLKEQYF	TGTGCCAGCAGTTTCCCAGGGGGCCCTCTCCTTAAGGAGCAGTACTTC
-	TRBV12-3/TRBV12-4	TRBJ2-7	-	CAGSSAVRGLAYEQYF	TGTGCCGGCAGTTCGGCCGTTAGGGGGTTAGCCTACGAGCAGTACTTC
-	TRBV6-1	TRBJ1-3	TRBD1	CASSRDRGLYGNTIYF	TGTGCCAGCAGCCGGGACAGGGGTTTGTACGGAAACACCATATATTTT